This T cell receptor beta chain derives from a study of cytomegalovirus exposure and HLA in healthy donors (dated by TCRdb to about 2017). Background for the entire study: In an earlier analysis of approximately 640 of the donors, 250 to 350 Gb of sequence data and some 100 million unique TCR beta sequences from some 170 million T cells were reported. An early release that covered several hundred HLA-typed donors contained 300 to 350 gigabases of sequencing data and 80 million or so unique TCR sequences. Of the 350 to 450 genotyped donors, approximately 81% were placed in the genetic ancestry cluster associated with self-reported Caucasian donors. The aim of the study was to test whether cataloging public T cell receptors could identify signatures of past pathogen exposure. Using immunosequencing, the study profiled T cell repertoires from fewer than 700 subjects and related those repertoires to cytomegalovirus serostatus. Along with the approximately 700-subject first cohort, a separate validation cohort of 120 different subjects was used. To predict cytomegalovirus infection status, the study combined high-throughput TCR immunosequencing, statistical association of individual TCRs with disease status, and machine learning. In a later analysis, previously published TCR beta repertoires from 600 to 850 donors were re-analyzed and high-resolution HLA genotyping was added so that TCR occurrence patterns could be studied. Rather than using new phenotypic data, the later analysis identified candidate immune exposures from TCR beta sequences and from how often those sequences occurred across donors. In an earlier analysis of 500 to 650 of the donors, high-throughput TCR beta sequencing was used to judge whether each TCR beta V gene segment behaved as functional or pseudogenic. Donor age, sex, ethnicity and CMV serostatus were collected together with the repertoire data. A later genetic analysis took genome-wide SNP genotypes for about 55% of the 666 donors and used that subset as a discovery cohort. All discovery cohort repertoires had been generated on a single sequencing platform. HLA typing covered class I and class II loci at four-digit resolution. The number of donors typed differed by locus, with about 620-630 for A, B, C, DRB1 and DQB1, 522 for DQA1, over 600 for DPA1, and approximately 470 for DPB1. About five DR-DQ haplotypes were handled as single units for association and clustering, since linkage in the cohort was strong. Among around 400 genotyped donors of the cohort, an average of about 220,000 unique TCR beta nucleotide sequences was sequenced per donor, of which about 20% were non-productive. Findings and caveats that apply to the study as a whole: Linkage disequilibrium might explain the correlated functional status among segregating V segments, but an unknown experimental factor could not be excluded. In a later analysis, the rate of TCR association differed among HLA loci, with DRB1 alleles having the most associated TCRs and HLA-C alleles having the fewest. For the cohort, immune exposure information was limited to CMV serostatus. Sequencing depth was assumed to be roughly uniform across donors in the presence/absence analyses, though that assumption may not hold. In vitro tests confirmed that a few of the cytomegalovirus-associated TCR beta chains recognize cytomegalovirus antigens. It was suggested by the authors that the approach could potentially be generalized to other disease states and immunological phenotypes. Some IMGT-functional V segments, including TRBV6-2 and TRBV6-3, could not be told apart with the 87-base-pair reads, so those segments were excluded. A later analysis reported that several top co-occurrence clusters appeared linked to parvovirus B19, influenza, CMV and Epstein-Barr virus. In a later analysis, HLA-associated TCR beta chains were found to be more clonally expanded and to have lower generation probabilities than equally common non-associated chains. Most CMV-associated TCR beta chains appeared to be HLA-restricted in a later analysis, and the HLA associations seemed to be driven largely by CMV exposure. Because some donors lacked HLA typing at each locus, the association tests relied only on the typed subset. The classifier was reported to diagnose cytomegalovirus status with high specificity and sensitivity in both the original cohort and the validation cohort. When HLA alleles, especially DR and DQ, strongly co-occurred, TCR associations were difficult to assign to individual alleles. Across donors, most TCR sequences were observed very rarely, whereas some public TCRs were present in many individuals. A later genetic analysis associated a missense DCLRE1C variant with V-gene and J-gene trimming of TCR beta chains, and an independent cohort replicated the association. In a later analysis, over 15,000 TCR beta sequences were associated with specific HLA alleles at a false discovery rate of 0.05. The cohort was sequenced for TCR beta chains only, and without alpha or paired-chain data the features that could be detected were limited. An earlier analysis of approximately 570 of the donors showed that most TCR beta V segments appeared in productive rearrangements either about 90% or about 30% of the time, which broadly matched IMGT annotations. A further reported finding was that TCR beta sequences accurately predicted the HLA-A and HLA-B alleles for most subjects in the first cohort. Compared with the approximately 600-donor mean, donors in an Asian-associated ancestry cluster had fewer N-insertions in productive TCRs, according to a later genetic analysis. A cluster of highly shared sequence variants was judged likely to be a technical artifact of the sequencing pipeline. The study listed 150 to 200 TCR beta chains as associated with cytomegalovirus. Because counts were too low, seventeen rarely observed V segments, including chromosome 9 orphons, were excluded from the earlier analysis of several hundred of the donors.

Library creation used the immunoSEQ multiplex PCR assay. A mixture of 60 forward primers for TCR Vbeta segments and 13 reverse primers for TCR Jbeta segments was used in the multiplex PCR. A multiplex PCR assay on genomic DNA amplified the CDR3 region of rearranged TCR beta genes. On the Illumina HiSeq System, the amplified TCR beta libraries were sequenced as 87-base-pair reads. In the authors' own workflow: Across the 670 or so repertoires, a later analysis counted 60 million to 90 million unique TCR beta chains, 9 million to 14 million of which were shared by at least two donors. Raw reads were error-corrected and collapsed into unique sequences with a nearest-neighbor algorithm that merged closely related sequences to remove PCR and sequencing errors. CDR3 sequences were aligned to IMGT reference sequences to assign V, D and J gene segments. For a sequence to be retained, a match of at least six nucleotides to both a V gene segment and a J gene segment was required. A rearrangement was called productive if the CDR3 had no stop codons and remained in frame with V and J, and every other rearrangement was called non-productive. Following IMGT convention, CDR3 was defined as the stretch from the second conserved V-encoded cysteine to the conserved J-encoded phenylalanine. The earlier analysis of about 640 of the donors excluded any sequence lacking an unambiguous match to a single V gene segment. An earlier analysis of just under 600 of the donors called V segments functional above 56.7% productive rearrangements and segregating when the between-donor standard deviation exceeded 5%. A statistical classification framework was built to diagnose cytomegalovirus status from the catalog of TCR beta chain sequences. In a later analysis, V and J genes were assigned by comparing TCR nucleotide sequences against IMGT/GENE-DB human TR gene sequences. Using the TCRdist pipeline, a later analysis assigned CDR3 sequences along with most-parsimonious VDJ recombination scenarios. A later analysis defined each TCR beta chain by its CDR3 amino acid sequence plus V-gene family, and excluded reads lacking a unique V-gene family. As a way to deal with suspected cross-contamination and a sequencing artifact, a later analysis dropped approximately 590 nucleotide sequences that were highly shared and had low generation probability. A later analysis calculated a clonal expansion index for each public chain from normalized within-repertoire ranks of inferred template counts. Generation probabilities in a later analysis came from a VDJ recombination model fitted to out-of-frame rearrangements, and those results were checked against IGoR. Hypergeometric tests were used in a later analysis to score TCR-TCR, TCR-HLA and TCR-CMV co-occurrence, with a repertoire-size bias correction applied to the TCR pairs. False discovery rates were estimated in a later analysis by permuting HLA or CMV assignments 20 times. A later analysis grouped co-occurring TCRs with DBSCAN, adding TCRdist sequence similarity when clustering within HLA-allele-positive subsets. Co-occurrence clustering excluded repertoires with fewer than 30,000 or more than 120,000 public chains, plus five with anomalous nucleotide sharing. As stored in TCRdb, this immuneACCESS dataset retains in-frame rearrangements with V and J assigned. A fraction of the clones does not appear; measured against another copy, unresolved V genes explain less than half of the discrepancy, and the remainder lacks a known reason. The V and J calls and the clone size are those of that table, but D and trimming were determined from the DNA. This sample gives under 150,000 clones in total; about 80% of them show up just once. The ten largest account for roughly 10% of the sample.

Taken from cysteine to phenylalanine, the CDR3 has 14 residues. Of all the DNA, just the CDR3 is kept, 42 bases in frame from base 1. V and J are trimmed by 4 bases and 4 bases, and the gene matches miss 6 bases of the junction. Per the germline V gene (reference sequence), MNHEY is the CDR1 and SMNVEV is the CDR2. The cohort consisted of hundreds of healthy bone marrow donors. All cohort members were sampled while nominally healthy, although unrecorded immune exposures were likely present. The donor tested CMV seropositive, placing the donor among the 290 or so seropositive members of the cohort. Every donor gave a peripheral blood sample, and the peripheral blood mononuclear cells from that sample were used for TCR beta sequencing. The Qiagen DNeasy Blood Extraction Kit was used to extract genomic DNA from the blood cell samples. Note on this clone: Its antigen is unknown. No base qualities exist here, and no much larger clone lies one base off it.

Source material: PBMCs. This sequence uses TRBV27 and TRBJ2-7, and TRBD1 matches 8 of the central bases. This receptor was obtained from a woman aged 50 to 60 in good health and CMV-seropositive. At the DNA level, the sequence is TGTGCCAGCAGTTCACAGGGGGTCCATTACGAGCAGTACTTC. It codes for CASSSQGVHYEQYF.